This TCR beta chain appears in the sequencing data of a study of OX40 agonist ivuxolimab in advanced cancers. Study overall: At 82.7% male, the cohort had a mean age of about 60 years, ranging from about 23 to 79.

Here immunoSEQ multiplex PCR was the method, and the copy in TCRdb shows in-frame clones only, minus some. The sample contains 39,000 or so clones, 85% to 90% of which appear only once. V lost 3 bases to trimming and J lost 5 bases, with 16 bases between them. Germline loops: CDR1 LNHDA, CDR2 SQIVND (reference sequence). The CDR3 is made up of 15 amino acids. The receptor's source is an adult with an advanced solid tumor such as melanoma, head and neck, liver or kidney cancer. The chain is built from TRBV19 and TRBJ1-1; D remains unclear. The sample here was CD4+ or CD8+ T cells sorted from blood, taken in a trial of the OX40 agonist ivuxolimab. The CDR3 DNA sequence: TGTGCCAGTAGTATGCCCCTTAACCCCCGGACTGAAGCTTTCTTT. It yields the protein CASSMPLNPRTEAFF.